Sequencing of this TCR beta chain was carried out in a study of identical twins. Study-wide results and limits: Clonotypes of the beta chain that were abundant in cord blood carried fewer insertions (memory repertoires showed none). Zero-insertion analyses could be partly confounded by invariant MAIT and iNKT cells. Weaker excess sharing between twins was seen in beta out-of-frame sequences. Conclusions relied on cross-sectional statistical analysis, not following the same donors.

In TCRdb, the 5' RACE reads were re-called with MiXCR into one record per CDR3 protein. The table records roughly 1,500,000 distinct CDR3 sequences, about 32% of them present only once. This clonotype came up a few times. Antigen specificity is unknown. Trimming left V 7 bases short and J 3 bases short, with 12 bases between. The germline V gene encodes CDR1 SQVTM and CDR2 ANQGSEA. The CDR3 covers 12 residues. The receptor was isolated from a newborn girl in good health. The sequenced material came from cord blood. The rearrangement links TRBV29-1 to TRBJ1-2; D uncertain. The CDR3 is CSARDWDYGYTF. The CDR3 DNA sequence: TGCAGCGCGCGCGACTGGGACTATGGCTACACCTTC. The full variable domain, in which reference TRBV29-1 and TRBJ1-2 provide the parts outside the CDR3, is SAVISQKPSRDICQRGTSLTIQCQVDSQVTMMFWYRQQPGQSLTLIATANQGSEATYESGFVIDKFPISRPNLTFSTLTVSNMSPEDSSIYLCSARDWDYGYTFGSGTRLTVV.